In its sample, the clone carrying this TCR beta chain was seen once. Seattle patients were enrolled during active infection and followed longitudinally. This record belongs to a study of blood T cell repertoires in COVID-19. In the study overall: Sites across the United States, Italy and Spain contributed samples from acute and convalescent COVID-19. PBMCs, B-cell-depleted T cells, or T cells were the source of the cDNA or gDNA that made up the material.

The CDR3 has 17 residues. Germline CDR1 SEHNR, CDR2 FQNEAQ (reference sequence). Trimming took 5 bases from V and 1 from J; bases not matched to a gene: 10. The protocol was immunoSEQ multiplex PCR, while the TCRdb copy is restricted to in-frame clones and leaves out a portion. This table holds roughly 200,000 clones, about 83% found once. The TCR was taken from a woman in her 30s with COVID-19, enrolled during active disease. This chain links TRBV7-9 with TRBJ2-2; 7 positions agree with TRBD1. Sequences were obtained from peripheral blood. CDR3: CASSQGPRGLNTGELFF. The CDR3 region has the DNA TGTGCCAGCAGCCAAGGGCCCAGGGGGTTGAACACCGGGGAGCTGTTTTTT.